This section outlines one T cell receptor (beta chain) sequence together with its context. Its matching antigen is unknown. The data were obtained in a study of PD-1 blockade in classical Hodgkin lymphoma. Study findings and constraints: Factors driving the repertoire differences, possibly disease activity or prior therapy, remain undefined. Exclusion was the outcome for patients who began nivolumab under 1 year after ASCT.

The V gene's germline CDR1 is LNHDA and CDR2 SQIVND (reference sequence). V was trimmed by 7 bases and J by 3 bases, leaving 18 bases between them. CDR3 length: 15 amino acids. Each of the patients experienced relapse following autologous stem cell transplantation, and their brentuximab vedotin exposure differed. Classification of best responses gave complete response, partial response or progressive disease. The data were produced by immunoSEQ multiplex PCR, yet TCRdb's version contains in-frame clones alone and is incomplete. Of about 13,000 clones in the sample, about four fifths were seen once. This rearrangement joins TRBV19 to TRBJ1-2; tentative D call: TRBD1 (5 bases). The clonotype was recovered from a human donor with classical Hodgkin lymphoma. Sequencing was performed on peripheral blood mononuclear cells (PBMCs), taken at baseline. CDR3: CASTQREPRDYGYTF. In nucleotides, the CDR3 is TGTGCCAGTACCCAGAGGGAACCCAGGGACTATGGCTACACCTTC.